These T cell receptor beta chains were read from a single sample in a study of OX40 agonist ivuxolimab in advanced cancers. The method was immunoSEQ multiplex PCR; TCRdb's version includes in-frame clones alone and lacks a portion of them. The repertoire holds 80,000 to 100,000 clones, 80% to 90% seen once, with under 0.35% in the top ten. The sequences come from CD4+ or CD8+ T cells sorted from blood, collected in a trial of the OX40 agonist ivuxolimab. These receptors were obtained from an adult with an advanced solid tumor such as melanoma, head and neck, liver or kidney cancer. Each CDR3 is given with its conserved first and last residue. The D gene is left open where the match is weak. Size values are once, few and many counts, or a class for expanded clones, and some rows have none.

CASSLDRLGQNYGYTF,TRBD1,TRBV5-6,TRBJ1-2,few
CASSVAGGQETQYF,.,TRBV9,TRBJ2-5,.
CASRDPRDALYGYTF,.,TRBV7-9,TRBJ1-2,.
CASSLGQGRYNEQFF,TRBD1,TRBV5-1,TRBJ2-1,.
CASSLVMGAGQPQHF,.,TRBV5-8,TRBJ1-5,.
CASSFLDRAIRGEDTQYF,TRBD1,TRBV27,TRBJ2-3,.
CASSETGPYEQYF,.,TRBV2,TRBJ2-7,.
CASSENQGIYNEQFF,.,TRBV6-1,TRBJ2-1,.
CASSLPSGGIGELFF,TRBD2,TRBV7-2,TRBJ2-2,.
CASSLVAGLGSYEQYF,.,TRBV7-9,TRBJ2-7,.
CASSMAGGTFYEQYF,TRBD2,TRBV19,TRBJ2-7,.
CASSQVTVSGNTIYF,.,TRBV4-1,TRBJ1-3,.
CATSRDGYSTGNTIYF,.,TRBV15,TRBJ1-3,.
CASSLFEGETQYF,.,TRBV7-2,TRBJ2-5,.
CASSIFGTRGYEQYF,.,TRBV21-1,TRBJ2-7,.
CASSWTQETQYF,.,TRBV7-9,TRBJ2-5,.
CASGLPREGSTEAFF,.,TRBV12-5,TRBJ1-1,.
CASSVKIGGNTIYF,.,TRBV6-1,TRBJ1-3,few
CASSLGTGLTDTQYF,TRBD1,TRBV5-1,TRBJ2-3,.
CASSIRSNEQFF,.,TRBV19,TRBJ2-1,.
CASSPPPGTGLNTEAFF,TRBD1,TRBV19,TRBJ1-1,.
CASSPHETQYF,.,TRBV5-5,TRBJ2-5,.
CASSLPGTGVAGELFF,TRBD1,TRBV5-5,TRBJ2-2,.
CASSVGKRGGSEQFF,TRBD2,TRBV9,TRBJ2-1,.
CASSLDRGNYGYTF,TRBD1,TRBV18,TRBJ1-2,.
CASSEAFSGTGYGYTF,.,TRBV2,TRBJ1-2,.
CASSQAYSGVPSNQPQHF,.,TRBV4-1,TRBJ1-5,few
CASRVGLGWVDEQFF,.,TRBV7-2,TRBJ2-1,.
CASSLDAGKNIQYF,.,TRBV7-9,TRBJ2-4,.
CASSFRDRDNEQFF,TRBD1,TRBV5-4,TRBJ2-1,.
CASSVEGGGPEETQYF,TRBD2,TRBV6-4,TRBJ2-5,.
CASSQGARRVGELFF,TRBD1,TRBV18,TRBJ2-2,few
CASSSRLAGFQETQYF,TRBD2,TRBV7-9,TRBJ2-5,once
CAISVAYGYTF,.,TRBV10-3,TRBJ1-2,.
CATKNRHFNQPQHF,.,TRBV19,TRBJ1-5,.
CASSPRDRGREQYF,TRBD1,TRBV5-1,TRBJ2-7,.
CANGGDHSGNTIYF,.,TRBV6-1,TRBJ1-3,.
CASSRSGGNQLQHF,.,TRBV5-1,TRBJ1-5,.
CASSFQGSYEQYF,.,TRBV5-1,TRBJ2-7,.
CASSLRTSGSTDTQYF,TRBD2,TRBV13,TRBJ2-3,.
CASSPHPGQGNEKLFF,TRBD1,TRBV11-2,TRBJ1-4,.
CASSLIPDTEAFF,.,TRBV7-2,TRBJ1-1,.
CASSRRLAGGGNEQFF,TRBD2,TRBV4-2,TRBJ2-1,once
CASSASGGGQPQHF,TRBD1,TRBV2,TRBJ1-5,.
CASSSLGGRRGYRYTF,.,TRBV7-2,TRBJ1-2,.
CASSSKRTEPSPLHF,.,TRBV5-6,TRBJ1-6,.
CAISDLGDEQFF,.,TRBV10-3,TRBJ2-1,.
CASSDSSGATDTQYF,TRBD2,TRBV25-1,TRBJ2-3,.
CASSRTSGGPGELFF,TRBD2,TRBV5-1,TRBJ2-2,.
CASRPRTSGATDTQYF,TRBD2,TRBV7-8,TRBJ2-3,.
CASSSTGATNQPQHF,TRBD1,TRBV18,TRBJ1-5,.
CASSRFGGALLEEQYF,.,TRBV5-5,TRBJ2-7,.
CASSLYGGLEAFF,.,TRBV5-1,TRBJ1-1,.